The 28 T cell receptor beta chains below all came from one sample that was sequenced in a study of T cells in Graves' hyperthyroidism and ophthalmopathy (dated by TCRdb to the late 2010s). The library was prepared using multiplex PCR. These reads were obtained on an Illumina HiSeq 2000. The TCR beta CDR3 regions were amplified from RNA transcripts. For the first round of RT-PCR on the TCR CDR3, the HTBI primer set was used together with the Qiagen OneStep RT-PCR kit. TCRdb reanalyzed the raw reads on its own, using fastp at Q25 for trimming and MiXCR for clone calling, and kept in-frame beta chains. For every CDR3 protein sequence, its rows merge into one entry that carries the most common genes and DNA. Across this sample there are 350,000 to 400,000 distinct CDR3 sequences, with 15% to 20% seen only once. The ten largest clonotypes hold around 3.6% of the sample. The sample comprised blood. Source of these receptors: a woman younger than 35 with Graves' hyperthyroidism.

The chain uses TRBV6-2 or TRBV6-3 and TRBJ2-5, with 11 bases lining up with TRBD2. The CDR3 totals 14 residues. In germline, CDR1 is MNHEY, CDR2 SVGEGT. V lost 7 bases and J lost 7; bases outside the gene matches: 8. CDR3 sequence: CASTVTSGVGTQYF. CDR3 bases: TGTGCCAGCACAGTGACTAGCGGGGTTGGGACCCAGTACTTC.

This clonotype came up many times. The chain is built from TRBV6-1 and TRBJ2-5, with TRBD2 matching over 9 bases. CDR3 length: 16 residues. The J segment lost 0 bases and the V segment lost 0 bases, leaving 2 bases of the junction unmatched. Germline CDR1 is MNHNS and CDR2 is SASEGT. CDR3 DNA sequence: TGTGCCAGCAGTGAAGCCCTAGCGGGGTACCAAGAGACCCAGTACTTC. Its protein is CASSEALAGYQETQYF.

This clonotype has ten or more counts. CDR3 nucleotides: TGCAGTGCTGCCACTAGCCCCCCCTACGAGCAGTACTTC. Translating it yields CSAATSPPYEQYF. The chain uses TRBV20-1 and TRBJ2-7; possible D gene TRBD2, 6 bases. Germline CDR1 reads DFQATT; CDR2 reads SNEGSKA (reference sequence). The CDR3 is 13 residues long. V was clipped by 5 bases and J by 2 bases, with 13 bases between them.

This clonotype showed up many times. The chain combines TRBV9 with TRBJ2-3; 11 nucleotides match TRBD2. The CDR3 covers 15 residues. V was pared by 4 bases and J by 3 bases, with 4 bases of the junction left unmatched. Germline V gives CDR1 SGDLS, CDR2 YYNGEE. The CDR3 DNA reads as TGTGCCAGCAGCCCGAGACTAGCGGGAACAGATACGCAGTATTTT. It encodes CASSPRLAGTDTQYF. Full variable domain (outside the CDR3, taken from reference TRBV9 and TRBJ2-3): DSGVTQTPKHLITATGQRVTLRCSPRSGDLSVYWYQQSLDQGLQFLIQYYNGEERAKGNILERFSAQQFPDLHSELNLSSLELGDSALYFCASSPRLAGTDTQYFGPGTRLTVL.

This clonotype was recorded many times. CDR3 amino acids: CASSQEGTSLGYTF. CDR3 sequence (DNA): TGCGCCAGCAGCCAGGAAGGGACCTCCCTGGGCTACACCTTC. This chain connects TRBV4-1 to TRBJ1-2; the D gene is possibly TRBD1 (5 bases). Germline CDR1 and CDR2: MGHRA and YSYEKL. V shed 3 bases and J shed 8 bases, with 16 bases lying between them. The CDR3 length is 14 residues.

This clonotype appeared many times. This sequence joins TRBV11-2 and TRBJ2-2; the match to TRBD1 covers 9 bases. CDR1 SGHAT and CDR2 FQNNGV come from the germline V gene. J was trimmed by 6 bases and V by 5 bases; bases with no gene match: 7. The CDR3 sequence is 15 residues long. Written as DNA, the CDR3 is TGTGCCAGCAGCGACAGGGGGTCGGAGGCCGGGGAGCTGTTTTTT. It codes for CASSDRGSEAGELFF.

This clonotype was counted ten times or more. The J gene is TRBJ1-2, the V gene TRBV5-1; D might be TRBD1 (6 bases). Looked up from germline, CDR1 is SGHRS and CDR2 is YFSETQ. The CDR3 contains 17 residues. Trimming shortened V by 0 bases and J by 2 bases, and 17 bases separated the two germline ends. The CDR3 here is CASSLAWAGVSNYGYTF. The CDR3 DNA follows: TGCGCCAGCAGCTTGGCATGGGCAGGGGTGTCCAACTATGGCTACACCTTC.

This clonotype was recorded at least ten times. The chain is built from TRBV2 and TRBJ2-7, with 8 positions matching TRBD1. From germline, CDR1 is SNHLY and CDR2 FYNNEI. The V gene end was trimmed by 6 bases and the J gene end by 0 bases; junction bases not matched to a gene: 7. CDR3 size: 15 residues. Here the CDR3 reads CASSTRDRSSYEQYF. The CDR3 region has the DNA TGTGCCAGCAGCACCCGGGACAGGAGCTCCTACGAGCAGTACTTC.

This clonotype was picked up a small number of times. V gene TRBV2 combines with J gene TRBJ1-1; no clear D gene. The CDR3 totals 14 residues. Trimming stripped 5 bases from V and 0 bases from J, with 10 bases between. Per the germline V gene, CDR1 is SNHLY and CDR2 is FYNNEI. CDR3 in amino acids: CASSLYHMNTEAFF. The CDR3 DNA follows: TGTGCCAGCAGTCTCTACCACATGAACACTGAAGCTTTCTTT.

This clonotype was seen ten or more times. The chain links TRBV29-1 to TRBJ1-3; TRBD1 agrees at 8 bases. Trimming removed 6 bases from V and 0 bases from J; junction bases left unmatched: 7. CDR1 is SQVTM and CDR2 is ANQGSEA in the germline V gene. This CDR3 has 15 amino acids. The CDR3 nucleotides read TGCAGCGTAAAAACAGGGGGTCCCTCTGGAAACACCATATATTTT. It codes for CSVKTGGPSGNTIYF.

This clonotype was counted ten times or more. V usage is TRBV5-4 and J usage is TRBJ1-1; TRBD1 might be the D (5 bases). Trimming removed 4 bases at V and 0 bases at J, with 13 bases between. The germline V gene has CDR1 SGHNT and CDR2 YYREEE (reference sequence). This CDR3 contains 15 residues. Here the CDR3 reads CASSPSQEMNTEAFF. The DNA of the CDR3 is TGTGCCAGCAGCCCCTCACAGGAAATGAACACTGAAGCTTTCTTT.

This clonotype showed up many times. It may be a read error: a sequence one base away is much more abundant. The chain employs TRBV20-1 and TRBJ1-2; a possible D gene is TRBD1 (5 bases). Per the germline V gene, CDR1 is DFQATT and CDR2 is SNEGSKA (reference sequence). The V end was cut by 3 bases, the J end by 3 bases, with 23 bases between. The CDR3 loop spans 17 amino acids. Written as DNA, the CDR3 is TGCAGTGCTAGCAGAGAATATGGGCTGGGGGACGACTATGGCTACACCTTC. The encoded protein is CSASREYGLGDDYGYTF.

This clonotype has a count of ten or more. V is TRBV29-1 and J is TRBJ1-2; D may be TRBD1 (5 bases). V shed 3 bases and J shed 0 bases, with 17 bases lying between them. The CDR3 is made up of 16 amino acids. Looked up from germline, CDR1 is SQVTM and CDR2 is ANQGSEA. CDR3 sequence: CSVEGRDLVTNYGYTF. As DNA, the CDR3 is TGCAGCGTTGAGGGCAGGGATCTCGTAACTAACTATGGCTACACCTTC.

This clonotype was observed many times. V and J are TRBV6-1 and TRBJ2-6; D gene uncertain. The V end lost 6 bases, the J end lost 0 bases, and 6 bases lay between the germline ends. This CDR3 contains 14 residues. Germline CDR1 reads MNHNS; CDR2 reads SASEGT. The CDR3 is CASSESSGANVLTF. The CDR3 region has the DNA TGTGCCAGCAGCGAAAGCTCTGGGGCCAACGTCCTGACTTTC.

In this sample, this clonotype turned up many times. The chain recombines TRBV9 with TRBJ2-5; the match to TRBD1 covers 12 bases. The germline gives CDR1 SGDLS, CDR2 YYNGEE. The V gene end was trimmed by 4 bases and the J gene end by 5 bases; junction bases not matched to a gene: 15. This CDR3 contains 18 residues. CDR3 sequence reads: CASSRPDSGTGGRETQYF. CDR3 in DNA: TGTGCCAGCAGCCGCCCTGACTCCGGGACAGGGGGCAGGGAGACCCAGTACTTC.

This clonotype was seen repeatedly, ten times or more. The chain employs TRBV12-3 or TRBV12-4 and TRBJ1-2; D may be TRBD1 (5 bases). This CDR3 has 13 residues. V dropped 5 bases and J dropped 4 bases, with 11 bases sitting between them. CDR3 amino acids: CASSPQDLYGYTF. For the CDR3, the DNA is TGTGCCAGCAGTCCACAGGACCTCTATGGCTACACCTTC.

This rearrangement joins TRBV19 to TRBJ1-5; D is perhaps TRBD1 (6 bases). CDR3 length: 15 amino acids. The germline V and J ends were trimmed by 4 bases and 5 bases, with 15 bases remaining between them. The germline gives CDR1 LNHDA, CDR2 SQIVND (reference sequence). The CDR3 region has the DNA TGTGCCAGTAGTACAAGGGGGGGGGCGGATCAGCCCCAGCATTTT. Translating it yields CASSTRGGADQPQHF.

This clonotype was seen many times. The CDR3 DNA reads TGCAGCGTGGGGGGTGCGGACACTGAAGCTTTCTTT. Translated: CSVGGADTEAFF. The chain is built from TRBV29-1 and TRBJ1-1; possible D gene TRBD1, 5 bases. The CDR3 runs 12 residues. Trimming left V 6 bases short and J 3 bases short, with 11 bases between. In germline, CDR1 is SQVTM, CDR2 ANQGSEA. The whole variable domain, filled in from reference TRBV29-1 and TRBJ1-1, reads SAVISQKPSRDICQRGTSLTIQCQVDSQVTMMFWYRQQPGQSLTLIATANQGSEATYESGFVIDKFPISRPNLTFSTLTVSNMSPEDSSIYLCSVGGADTEAFFGQGTRLTVV.

This clonotype was recorded at least ten times. J is TRBJ1-2 and V is TRBV7-6; no clear D gene. The CDR3 consists of 14 residues. Per germline, CDR1 SGHVS and CDR2 FNYEAQ. V lost 2 bases, J lost 5 bases, and 12 bases lay in between. CDR3 sequence reads: CASSLIEAPYGYTF. CDR3 coding DNA: TGTGCCAGCAGCTTAATCGAGGCACCGTATGGCTACACCTTC.

This clonotype was detected ten times or more. The CDR3 sequence is CASRGTLNQPQHF. CDR3 sequence (DNA): TGTGCCAGTAGGGGGACGCTCAATCAGCCCCAGCATTTT. The J gene is TRBJ1-5, the V gene TRBV19, with D maybe TRBD1 (5 bases). The ends were cut back, 6 bases at V and 3 bases at J, with 9 bases in the middle. Germline V gene lookup returns CDR1 LNHDA and CDR2 SQIVND (reference sequence). There are 13 residues in the CDR3.

At least ten counts were recorded for this clonotype. J is TRBJ2-7 and V is TRBV5-1; 9 bases map to TRBD2. Germline values: CDR1 SGHRS, CDR2 YFSETQ. The length of the CDR3 is 13 residues. Unmatched junction bases numbered 7, after V lost 4 bases and J lost 8 bases. The DNA for the CDR3 is TGCGCCAGCAGCAACGGACTAGCGATACAGCAGTACTTC. This codes for CASSNGLAIQQYF.

This clonotype was picked up many times. The rearrangement links TRBV6-1 to TRBJ2-5, with TRBD1 as a possible D gene (8 bases). The CDR3 contains 18 residues. Between the trimmed V and J ends, which lost 1 base and 1 base, there was a span of 19 bases. Germline V gene sequence: CDR1 MNHNS, CDR2 SASEGT. CDR3 nucleotide sequence: TGTGCCAGCAGTGAAGAAGGCAGGGGGCGGGGGTTCCAAGAGACCCAGTACTTC. This gives the protein CASSEEGRGRGFQETQYF.

The V gene is TRBV12-3 or TRBV12-4, the J gene TRBJ1-2, with 7 bases aligning to TRBD1. With V trimmed by 4 bases and J by 6 bases, 11 bases remained unmatched. The CDR3 has 15 residues. The CDR3 DNA reads TGTGCCAGCAGTTCCGACAGGGTGGAGTGGCATGGCTACACCTTC. This encodes CASSSDRVEWHGYTF.

This clonotype was seen many times. The rearrangement links TRBV28 to TRBJ1-5; no clear D. Germline CDR1 and CDR2: MDHEN and SYDVKM. V was trimmed by 11 bases and J by 5 bases, leaving 13 bases between them. CDR3 size: 12 residues. The CDR3 protein is CACNGVHQPQHF. The CDR3, as DNA: TGTGCCTGCAACGGGGTACATCAGCCCCAGCATTTT.

The sample holds many counts of this clonotype. The DNA for the CDR3 is TGCAGTGCTAGATCCCTTTCCGGGGAGACCCAGTACTTC. This encodes CSARSLSGETQYF. This chain links TRBV20-1 with TRBJ2-5; D gene ambiguous. This CDR3 contains 13 residues. Between the trimmed V and J ends, which lost 2 bases and 5 bases, there was a span of 12 bases. Germline CDR1 is DFQATT and CDR2 is SNEGSKA (reference sequence).

This clonotype was detected many times. The chain links TRBV4-1 to TRBJ1-2, with D hard to call. CDR3 length equals 15 residues. Trimming removed 1 base at V and 2 bases at J, with 11 bases between. Per germline, CDR1 MGHRA and CDR2 YSYEKL. This CDR3 reads CASSQAITLNYGYTF. CDR3 DNA sequence: TGCGCCAGCAGCCAAGCGATCACCCTGAACTATGGCTACACCTTC.

In this sample, this clonotype turned up many times. This chain joins TRBV11-3 and TRBJ2-7; maybe TRBD2 (6 bases). Trimming shortened V by 4 bases and J by 3 bases, and 13 bases separated the two germline ends. Germline lookup yields CDR1 SGHNT and CDR2 YENEEA. The CDR3 consists of 14 residues. The CDR3 spells CASSSGTEIYEQYF. The CDR3 coding sequence is TGTGCCAGCAGCTCCGGGACTGAAATCTACGAGCAGTACTTC.

The chain recombines TRBV29-1 with TRBJ2-2; possible D gene TRBD2, 6 bases. Germline CDR1 reads SQVTM; CDR2 reads ANQGSEA. There are 13 residues in the CDR3. The V and J ends lost 6 bases and 6 bases respectively, with 14 bases between them. This chain's CDR3 is CSVDKGGAGELFF. DNA of the CDR3: TGCAGCGTCGACAAAGGAGGGGCCGGGGAGCTGTTTTTT.